The rows below give T cell receptor beta chains drawn from one sample of a study of post-analysis software for immune sequencing data. MiXCR, applied by TCRdb to the PCR reads, yields one record per CDR3 protein. The sample records 400,000 to 500,000 distinct CDR3 sequences, about 39% being singletons. Specimen: blood. The source of these receptors is a girl aged 2-10 years with multiple sclerosis. The CDR3 runs from the conserved cysteine through the conserved F or W. D genes are given only for firm matches. Clone size is stated in some rows and not others, as once, few, many or a class when expanded.

clone size,J gene,D gene,V gene,CDR3 protein,CDR3 DNA
-,TRBJ2-6,-,TRBV20-1,CSAADSPWGGANVLTF,TGCAGTGCTGCGGACAGCCCTTGGGGTGGGGCCAACGTCCTGACTTTC
few,TRBJ2-1,-,TRBV5-1,CASSAGAPIGSYNEQFF,TGCGCCAGCAGCGCCGGAGCCCCGATCGGCTCCTACAATGAGCAGTTCTTC
-,TRBJ2-5,-,TRBV20-1,CSAPNLGLTREQYF,TGCAGTGCTCCCAACCTAGGACTGACTCGTGAGCAGTACTTC
-,TRBJ2-7,TRBD2,TRBV28,CASSYGLADSYEQYF,TGTGCCAGCAGTTACGGACTAGCGGATTCATACGAGCAGTACTTC
-,TRBJ1-1,TRBD1,TRBV20-1,CSASVKHRGGTTEAFF,TGCAGTGCTAGTGTAAAACACAGGGGTGGGACCACTGAAGCTTTCTTT
-,TRBJ2-7,TRBD1,TRBV29-1,CSADSNRGQGSYEQYF,TGCAGCGCAGACTCCAACAGGGGACAGGGTTCCTACGAGCAGTACTTC
-,TRBJ2-7,-,TRBV18,CASSPPERYNEQYF,TGTGCCAGCTCACCACCGGAGAGATACAATGAGCAGTACTTC
few,TRBJ1-1,-,TRBV20-1,CSARKGWNTEAFF,TGCAGTGCTAGAAAGGGGTGGAACACTGAAGCTTTCTTT
few,TRBJ2-1,TRBD2,TRBV18,CASSPPGGFIEQFF,TGTGCCAGCTCACCACCGGGAGGGTTCATTGAGCAGTTCTTC
-,TRBJ2-7,TRBD1,TRBV7-2,CASSRSGSGQSYEQYF,TGTGCCAGCAGCCGATCCGGATCGGGACAGTCCTACGAGCAGTACTTC
-,TRBJ1-5,-,TRBV20-1,CSARRFRDSNQPQHF,TGCAGTGCTAGAAGGTTCAGGGATAGCAATCAGCCCCAGCATTTT